This paragraph covers one TCR beta chain sequence. This sample was included in a study of blood T cell repertoires in COVID-19. As for the study in general: From the United States, Italy and Spain came samples of acute and convalescent COVID-19.

The CDR3 is 15 residues long. V lost 3 bases to trimming and J lost 4 bases; unmatched junction nucleotides: 9. Germline V gene sequence: CDR1 SGDLS, CDR2 YYNGEE. Clones were sequenced by immunoSEQ multiplex PCR, and TCRdb holds only the in-frame ones, with some missing. The sample consists of roughly 230,000 clones, around 84% of them appearing once. Material: peripheral blood. The TCR comes from a man aged 40-49 years with acute or convalescent COVID-19. The chain combines TRBV9 with TRBJ2-7; TRBD1 matches 8 bases. CDR3 DNA: TGTGCCAGCAGCGCTTCAGGGGGCGGTTCGTACGAGCAGTACTTC. Translated: CASSASGGGSYEQYF. Based on the CDR3 plus reference TRBV9 and TRBJ2-7, the full variable domain is DSGVTQTPKHLITATGQRVTLRCSPRSGDLSVYWYQQSLDQGLQFLIQYYNGEERAKGNILERFSAQQFPDLHSELNLSSLELGDSALYFCASSASGGGSYEQYFGPGTRLTVT.